Sequencing of this TCR beta chain was carried out in a study of glioma-infiltrating T cells after dendritic cell vaccination. V was pared by 5 bases and J by 1 base, with 11 bases between. Germline CDR1 reads SGHAT; CDR2 reads FQNNGV. The CDR3 consists of 14 residues. Time point specified: after dendritic cell vaccination, including at tumor progression/relapse. Using immunoSEQ multiplex PCR, the repertoire was profiled, and TCRdb retains in-frame clones only, with some absent. The data contain 50,000 to 60,000 clones, approximately 80% of them singletons. This clonotype was sampled from a human donor with glioblastoma. The material sequenced was blood, taken after dendritic cell vaccination. The chain couples TRBV11-2 to TRBJ1-1, with D uncertain. Written as DNA, the CDR3 is TGTGCCAGCAGCCAACAGATGGGGAACACTGAAGCTTTCTTT. This codes for CASSQQMGNTEAFF.